This T cell receptor beta chain was sequenced during a study of T cell responses to AZD1222 COVID-19 vaccine. This clone came up once. The target antigen is unknown. TCRdb's table, derived via immunoSEQ multiplex PCR, lists solely in-frame clones and lacks some. The profile shows over 75,000 clones, approximately 92% of them singletons. Study-level results: Reports indicate that nearly half of spike-specific TCRs are directed at unmutated variant regions.

The clonotype comes from an adult in good health. The sample in question was peripheral blood, obtained on day 0 of AZD1222 vaccination.

In DNA form, the CDR3 reads TGTGCCAGCAGCCGTTCCCAGCCTCGGTTGGATGAAAAACTGTTTTTT. This translates into CASSRSQPRLDEKLFF. The chain recombines TRBV3-1 (or the pseudogene TRBV3-2) with TRBJ1-4, with D unresolved. This CDR3 spans 16 amino acids. CDR1 and CDR2 (germline): LGHDT, YNNKEL (reference sequence). Trimming removed 4 bases at V and 6 bases at J, with 18 bases between.